Sequencing of this T cell receptor (beta chain) was carried out in a study of shared clonotypes between healthy human individuals. The wider study: The cohort comprised a couple of women and three men. Their ages spanned 18 to 49 years.

Adult donors, all healthy and HIV-negative, had no recent acute infections or vaccinations. The split of CD4+ cells yielded CD45RA+ naive and CD45RA-negative memory subsets. Trimming cost V 0 bases and J 7 bases, with 14 bases left between them. The V gene's germline CDR1 is SGDLS and CDR2 YYNGEE. This CDR3 is 15 amino acids long. Under the authors' procedure: With immunoSEQ giving junction-only sequences and no quality scores, filtering differed. The table came from immunoSEQ multiplex PCR; TCRdb's copy has only in-frame clones and leaves some out. V and J calls and clone size are as listed in that table; D and trimming were resolved from the DNA. Of 2,100,000 or so clones in the sample, 90% to 96% are singletons; the top ten hold less than 0.15%.

This TCR came from a man younger than 35 in good health. Sequencing used naive CD4+ T cells sorted from blood. Subset meaning: CD45RA+ positively selected. The chain is built from TRBV9 and TRBJ2-1, with D maybe TRBD2 (6 bases). CDR3 nucleotide sequence: TGTGCCAGCAGCGTAGCTTTGCGGGAATTGAATGAGCAGTTCTTC. Translation gives CASSVALRELNEQFF.